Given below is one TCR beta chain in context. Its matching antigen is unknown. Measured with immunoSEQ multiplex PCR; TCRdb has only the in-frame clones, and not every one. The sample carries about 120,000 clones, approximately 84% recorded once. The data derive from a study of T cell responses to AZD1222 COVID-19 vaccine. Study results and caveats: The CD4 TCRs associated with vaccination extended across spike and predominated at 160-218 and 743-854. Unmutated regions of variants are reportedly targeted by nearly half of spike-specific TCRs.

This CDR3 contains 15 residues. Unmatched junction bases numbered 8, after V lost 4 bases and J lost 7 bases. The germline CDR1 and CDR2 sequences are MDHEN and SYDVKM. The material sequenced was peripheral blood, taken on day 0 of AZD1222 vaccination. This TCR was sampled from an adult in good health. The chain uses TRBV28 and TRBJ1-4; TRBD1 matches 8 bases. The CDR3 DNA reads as TGTGCCAGCAGTTCGCGGACAGGGACGGGTGAAAAACTGTTTTTT. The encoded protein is CASSSRTGTGEKLFF.